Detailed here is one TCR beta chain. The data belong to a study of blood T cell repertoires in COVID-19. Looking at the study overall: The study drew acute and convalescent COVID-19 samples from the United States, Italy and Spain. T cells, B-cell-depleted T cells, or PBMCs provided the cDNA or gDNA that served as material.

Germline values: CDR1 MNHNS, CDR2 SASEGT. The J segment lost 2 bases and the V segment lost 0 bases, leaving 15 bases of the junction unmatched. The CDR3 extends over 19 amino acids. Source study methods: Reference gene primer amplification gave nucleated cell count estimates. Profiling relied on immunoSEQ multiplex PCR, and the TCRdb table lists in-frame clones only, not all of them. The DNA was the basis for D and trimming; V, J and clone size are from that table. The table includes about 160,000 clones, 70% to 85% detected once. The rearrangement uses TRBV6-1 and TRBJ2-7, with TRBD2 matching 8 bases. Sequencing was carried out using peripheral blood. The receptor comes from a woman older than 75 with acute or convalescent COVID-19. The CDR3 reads CASSEAVTSELFPPYEQYF. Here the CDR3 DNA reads TGTGCCAGCAGTGAAGCAGTGACTAGCGAGCTTTTTCCCCCCTACGAGCAGTACTTC.